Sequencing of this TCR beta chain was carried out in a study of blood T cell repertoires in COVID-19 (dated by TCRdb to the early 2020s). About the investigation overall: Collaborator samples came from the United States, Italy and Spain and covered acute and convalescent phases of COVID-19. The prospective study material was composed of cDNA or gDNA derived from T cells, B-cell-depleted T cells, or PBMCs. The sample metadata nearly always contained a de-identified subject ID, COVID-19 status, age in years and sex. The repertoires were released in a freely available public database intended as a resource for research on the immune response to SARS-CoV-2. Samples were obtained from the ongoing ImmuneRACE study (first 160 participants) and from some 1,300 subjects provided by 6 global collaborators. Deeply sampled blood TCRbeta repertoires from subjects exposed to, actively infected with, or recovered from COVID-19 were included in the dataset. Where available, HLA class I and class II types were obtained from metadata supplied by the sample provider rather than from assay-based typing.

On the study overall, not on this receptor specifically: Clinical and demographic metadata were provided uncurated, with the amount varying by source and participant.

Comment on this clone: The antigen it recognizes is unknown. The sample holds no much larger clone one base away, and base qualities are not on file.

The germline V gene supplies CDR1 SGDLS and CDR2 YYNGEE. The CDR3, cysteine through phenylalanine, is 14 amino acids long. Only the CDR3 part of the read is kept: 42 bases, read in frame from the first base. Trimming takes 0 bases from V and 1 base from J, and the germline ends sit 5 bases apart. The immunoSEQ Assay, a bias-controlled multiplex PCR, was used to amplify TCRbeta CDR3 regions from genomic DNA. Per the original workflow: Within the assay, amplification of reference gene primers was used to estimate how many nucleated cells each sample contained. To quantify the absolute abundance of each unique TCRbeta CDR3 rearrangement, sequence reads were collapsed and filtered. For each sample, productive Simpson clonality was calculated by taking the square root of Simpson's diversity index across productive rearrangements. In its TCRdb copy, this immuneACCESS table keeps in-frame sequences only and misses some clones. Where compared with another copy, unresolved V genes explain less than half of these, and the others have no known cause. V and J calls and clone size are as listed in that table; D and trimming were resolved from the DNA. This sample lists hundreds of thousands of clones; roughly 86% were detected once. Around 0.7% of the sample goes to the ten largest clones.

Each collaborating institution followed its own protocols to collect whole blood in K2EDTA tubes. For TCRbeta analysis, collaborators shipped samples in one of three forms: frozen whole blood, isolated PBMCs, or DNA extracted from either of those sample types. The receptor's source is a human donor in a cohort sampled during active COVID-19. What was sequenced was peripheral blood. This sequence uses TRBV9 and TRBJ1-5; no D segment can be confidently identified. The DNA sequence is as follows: TGTGCCAGCAGCGTAGGTGAGAGCAATCAGCCCCAGCATTTT. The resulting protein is CASSVGESNQPQHF.